Each of the 31 T cell receptor beta chains below was sequenced from the same sample in a study of T-cell reconstitution after alpha-beta-depleted transplantation in children (dated by TCRdb to 2016 to 2017). Libraries were constructed by PCR. TCRdb names Illumina HiSeq 2500 as the instrument used. To normalize quantification of the TCRbeta repertoire, the TCR libraries were built with molecular barcoding that relied on unique molecular identifiers. The public reads were reanalyzed by TCRdb: fastp trimming at Q25, MiXCR alignment, in-frame beta chains only. Identical CDR3 protein sequences are pooled into one entry, listed with their most common genes and DNA. This sample has about 340,000 distinct CDR3 sequences in its table, and less than 15% of those were observed once. Jointly, the top ten make up roughly 4.3% of the sample. The source was PBMCs, collected from the stem cell graft. These receptor sequences come from a human donor who donated a stem cell graft to a child with Fanconi anemia.

The rearrangement links TRBV12-3 or TRBV12-4 to TRBJ1-2; 7 nucleotides match TRBD1. CDR3 size: 13 residues. Trimming cost V 6 bases and J 2 bases; bases outside gene matches: 3. CDR3 sequence reads: CASRTQGNYGYTF. The CDR3, as DNA: TGTGCCAGCAGAACACAGGGGAACTATGGCTACACCTTC.

The chain employs TRBV27 and TRBJ2-6, with unresolved D. This CDR3 is built from 14 residues. Deletions cut 6 bases from V and 2 bases from J, with 8 bases between. Looked up from germline, CDR1 is MNHEY and CDR2 is SMNVEV (reference sequence). The CDR3 reads CASSSSAGANVLTF. In DNA form, the CDR3 reads TGTGCCAGCAGCTCCTCCGCTGGGGCCAACGTCCTGACTTTC.

This clonotype was counted at least ten times. V gene TRBV9 combines with J gene TRBJ2-3; D gene ambiguous. CDR3 length: 13 amino acids. Looked up from germline, CDR1 is SGDLS and CDR2 is YYNGEE. V lost 4 bases and J lost 3, with 9 bases in between. CDR3 amino acids: CASSLYETDTQYF. In DNA form, the CDR3 reads TGTGCCAGCAGCCTCTACGAGACAGATACGCAGTATTTT.

This clonotype was seen a few times. The genes are TRBV3-1 and TRBJ2-2; 7 bases fit TRBD2. The length of the CDR3 is 18 residues. With 1 base clipped from V and 4 bases from J, the junction kept 12 bases outside the gene matches. CDR1 LGHDT and CDR2 YNNKEL come from the germline V gene (reference sequence). The CDR3 here is CASSQVGAGDPFTGELFF. DNA of the CDR3: TGTGCCAGCAGCCAAGTAGGGGCGGGAGATCCCTTCACCGGGGAGCTGTTTTTT. The full variable domain, rest sourced from reference TRBV3-1 and TRBJ2-2, is DTAVSQTPKYLVTQMGNDKSIKCEQNLGHDTMYWYKQDSKKFLKIMFSYNNKELIINETVPNRFSPKSPDKAHLNLHINSLELGDSAVYFCASSQVGAGDPFTGELFFGEGSRLTVL.

The chain couples TRBV6-5 to TRBJ1-6; no clear D. CDR1 MNHEY and CDR2 SVGAGI come from the germline V gene. Trimming shortened V by 6 bases and J by 7 bases, and 16 bases separated the two germline ends. The CDR3 totals 15 residues. CDR3 sequence reads: CASRGGRRVNSPLHF. The CDR3 coding sequence is TGTGCCAGCAGAGGCGGCAGGAGGGTAAATTCACCCCTCCACTTT.

J is TRBJ1-1 and V is TRBV20-1, with D maybe TRBD1 (5 bases). The germline V and J ends were trimmed by 6 bases and 2 bases, with 10 bases remaining between them. Germline assignment: CDR1 DFQATT and CDR2 SNEGSKA (reference sequence). The CDR3 has 12 amino acids. The CDR3: CSAATVNTEAFF. The CDR3 bases are TGCAGTGCCGCGACAGTAAACACTGAAGCTTTCTTT.

This clonotype was observed a few times. V and J are TRBV28 and TRBJ2-3; 7 nucleotides line up with TRBD2. With 2 bases clipped from V and 2 bases from J, the junction kept 4 bases outside the gene matches. CDR3 size: 15 residues. Germline CDR1 MDHEN, CDR2 SYDVKM. The CDR3 nucleotides read TGTGCCAGCAGTTTAGGGAGGGCCCTCACAGATACGCAGTATTTT. Residues: CASSLGRALTDTQYF.

The chain is built from TRBV29-1 and TRBJ1-5; the D gene is possibly TRBD1 (5 bases). The CDR3 length is 13 residues. Germline-derived CDR1 and CDR2 are SQVTM and ANQGSEA. The V gene lost 5 bases and the J gene lost 7 bases, with 15 bases spanning the gap. This CDR3 reads CSVQAIRGQPQHF. The DNA for the CDR3 is TGCAGCGTTCAAGCAATAAGGGGACAGCCCCAGCATTTT.

This clonotype showed up many times. The chain has TRBV12-3 or TRBV12-4 and TRBJ2-3; D may be TRBD2 (7 bases). The ends were cut back, 3 bases at V and 5 bases at J, with 12 bases in the middle. CDR3 length: 14 amino acids. CDR3 bases: TGTGCCAGCAGTTTCGCGGGGGCCGGAGATACGCAGTATTTT. As protein: CASSFAGAGDTQYF.

V is TRBV20-1 and J is TRBJ1-2; no clear D. Germline CDR1 DFQATT, CDR2 SNEGSKA (reference sequence). This CDR3 has 10 amino acids. V lost 5 bases to trimming and J lost 8 bases, with 9 bases between them. CDR3 residues: CSAVREGYTF. Here the CDR3 DNA reads TGCAGTGCTGTTAGGGAGGGCTACACCTTC.

This clonotype was counted only a few times. As DNA, the CDR3 is TGTGCCAGCAGCTTAGGGGTTCCGAACAATCAGCCCCAGCATTTT. Translating it yields CASSLGVPNNQPQHF. The chain employs TRBV7-8 and TRBJ1-5; D not resolved. Trimming left V 1 base short and J 3 bases short, with 10 bases between. The germline V gene encodes CDR1 SGHVS and CDR2 FQNEAQ. This CDR3 region has 15 residues.

In its sample, this clonotype was seen a few times. The chain couples TRBV7-9 to TRBJ2-7, with D tentatively TRBD1 (6 bases). Germline values: CDR1 SEHNR, CDR2 FQNEAQ (reference sequence). This CDR3 is 14 amino acids long. V was shortened by 8 bases and J by 3 bases, with 17 bases between the two germline ends. The CDR3 spells CASSVPGQLYEQYF. The CDR3 DNA is TGTGCCAGCTCGGTACCCGGACAGCTCTACGAGCAGTACTTC.

This clonotype was seen ten or more times. This rearrangement joins TRBV5-1 to TRBJ2-3, with 7 nucleotides matching TRBD1. The CDR3 sequence is 15 residues long. The junction had 7 bases not matched to a gene; V was cut back by 4 bases and J by 2 bases. Germline CDR1 and CDR2: SGHRS and YFSETQ. In DNA form, the CDR3 reads TGCGCCAGCAGCAAGGAAGACAGGGCCACAGATACGCAGTATTTT. It codes for CASSKEDRATDTQYF. Filled out from reference TRBV5-1 and TRBJ2-3, the complete variable domain reads KAGVTQTPRYLIKTRGQQVTLSCSPISGHRSVSWYQQTPGQGLQFLFEYFSETQRNKGNFPGRFSGRQFSNSRSEMNVSTLELGDSALYLCASSKEDRATDTQYFGPGTRLTVL.

The chain joins TRBV6-1 to TRBJ2-2, with TRBD1 as a possible D gene (6 bases). The ends were cut back, 6 bases at V and 4 bases at J, with 15 bases in the middle. The CDR3 is 15 amino acids. Germline loops: CDR1 MNHNS, CDR2 SASEGT. CDR3 nucleotide sequence: TGTGCCAGCAGAGTGCAGGGGAAGAGCACCGGGGAGCTGTTTTTT. Residues: CASRVQGKSTGELFF.

The chain couples TRBV12-3 or TRBV12-4 to TRBJ2-2; D is ambiguous. The CDR3 spans 13 residues. The CDR3: CVVGWPATGELFF. As DNA, the CDR3 is TGTGTGGTGGGTTGGCCGGCCACCGGGGAGCTGTTTTTT.

This clonotype was detected only a few times. CDR3 residues: CSVEDPGANYGYTF. CDR3 nucleotide sequence: TGCAGCGTTGAAGATCCCGGAGCTAACTATGGCTACACCTTC. The chain combines TRBV29-1 with TRBJ1-2; D gene unclear. V lost 0 bases, J lost 0 bases, and 8 bases lay in between. This CDR3 region has 14 residues. Germline V gene sequence: CDR1 SQVTM, CDR2 ANQGSEA.

The CDR3 loop reads CASSEDKGYNQPQHF. The CDR3 region has the DNA TGTGCCAGCAGTGAAGACAAGGGGTACAATCAGCCCCAGCATTTT. The V and J genes are TRBV2 and TRBJ1-5, with TRBD1 as a possible D gene (5 bases). Germline V gene data show CDR1 as SNHLY and CDR2 as FYNNEI. V was cut by 1 base and J by 3 bases, with 10 bases left in between. CDR3 length equals 15 residues.

This clonotype was counted many times. The J gene is TRBJ2-2, the V gene TRBV20-1; D might be TRBD1 (5 bases). Germline loops: CDR1 DFQATT, CDR2 SNEGSKA (reference sequence). The CDR3 runs to 13 residues. Trimming removed 3 bases from V and 2 bases from J, with 7 bases in between. The DNA for the CDR3 is TGCAGTGCTAGGGGGCCTAACACCGGGGAGCTGTTTTTT. Translating it yields CSARGPNTGELFF.

The chain joins TRBV2 to TRBJ2-7, with 8 bases identical to TRBD1. Germline loops: CDR1 SNHLY, CDR2 FYNNEI. CDR3 length: 13 residues. V lost 4 bases, J lost 3 bases, and 2 bases stayed unmatched. CDR3 bases: TGTGCCAGCAGTGGGACAGGGAACTACGAGCAGTACGTC. Its protein product is CASSGTGNYEQYV.

The chain uses TRBV5-1 and TRBJ2-5; unclear D gene. The CDR3 loop spans 12 amino acids. Trimming stripped 5 bases from V and 1 base from J, with 6 bases between. Germline lookup yields CDR1 SGHRS and CDR2 YFSETQ. The CDR3 here is CASRIAQETQYF. CDR3 DNA sequence: TGCGCCAGCAGGATAGCCCAAGAGACCCAGTACTTC.

The J gene is TRBJ1-4, the V gene TRBV30; D uncertain. The V gene's germline CDR1 is GTSNPN and CDR2 SVGIG (reference sequence). V lost 2 bases, J lost 4 bases, and 14 bases lay in between. This CDR3 spans 15 amino acids. The CDR3: CAWSPPGPLNEKLFF. The CDR3 DNA sequence: TGTGCCTGGAGTCCCCCTGGACCCCTTAATGAAAAACTGTTTTTT.

The chain links TRBV10-3 to TRBJ1-1; tentative D call: TRBD1 (5 bases). V lost 4 bases and J lost 7, with 16 bases in between. This CDR3 has 14 amino acids. From germline, CDR1 is ENHRY and CDR2 SYGVKD. CDR3 protein: CAISGSGRGFEAFF. CDR3 DNA: TGTGCCATCAGTGGGTCGGGACGCGGGTTTGAAGCTTTCTTT.

This clonotype showed up just a few times. J is TRBJ1-1 and V is TRBV6-1; perhaps TRBD1 as D (6 bases). CDR3 length: 13 amino acids. Between the trimmed V and J ends, which lost 4 bases and 7 bases, there was a span of 13 bases. Germline V gene lookup returns CDR1 MNHNS and CDR2 SASEGT. The CDR3 DNA sequence: TGTGCCAGCAGTGTCTCAGGGGTTATTGAAGCTTTCTTT. It is translated as CASSVSGVIEAFF.

This clonotype was counted a few times. At one boundary the junction diverges from the germline segment, which might be a read error. The V call is TRBV20-1, the J call TRBJ2-5; the match to TRBD2 covers 8 bases. Looked up from germline, CDR1 is DFQATT and CDR2 is SNEGSKA (reference sequence). The CDR3 totals 11 residues. The DNA of the CDR3 is TGCAGTGCTAGAGAGGGACTAGGGGGTGCCTTC. Its protein product is CSAREGLGGAF.

This clonotype was seen a few times. This chain joins TRBV21-1 and TRBJ2-6; TRBD1 is taken as the D call from the table, unchecked against the DNA. TRBV21-1 is classified as a pseudogene. The CDR3 has 16 residues. In DNA, the CDR3 is TGTGCCAGCAGCATTGTACAGGGGACTGGGGCCAACGTCCTGACTTTC. Translation: CASSIVQGTGANVLTF.

In this sample, this clonotype turned up a few times. This chain links TRBV29-1 with TRBJ1-1; D is unresolved. V lost 6 bases, J lost 4 bases, and 12 bases lay in between. CDR1 SQVTM and CDR2 ANQGSEA come from the germline V gene. The length of the CDR3 is 12 residues. The CDR3 spells CSVFEDGTEAFF. The CDR3 nucleotides are TGCAGCGTCTTCGAGGATGGCACTGAAGCTTTCTTT.

The table lists this clonotype with a few counts. V usage is TRBV6-5 and J usage is TRBJ2-1; 7 bases are a match to TRBD2. Trimming removed 0 bases from V and 5 bases from J; junction bases left unmatched: 4. The CDR3 sequence is 15 residues long. CDR1 is MNHEY, CDR2 SVGAGI, per germline. The CDR3 nucleotides are TGTGCCAGCAGTTACTCGGGGACTATGAACAATGAGCAGTTCTTC. Its translation: CASSYSGTMNNEQFF.

The chain is built from TRBV20-1 and TRBJ1-1; D uncertain. The V end lost 1 base, the J end lost 1 base, and 4 bases lay between the germline ends. The germline V gene encodes CDR1 DFQATT and CDR2 SNEGSKA (reference sequence). The CDR3 has 12 residues. The CDR3 bases are TGCAGTGCTAGAGTGCAGAACACTGAAGCTTTCTTT. Translating gives CSARVQNTEAFF.

This clonotype was found many times. J is TRBJ2-5 and V is TRBV5-1; a weak D match, TRBD1 (6 bases). There are 14 residues in the CDR3. Trimming took off 0 bases at V and 3 bases at J, with 9 bases between the two ends. Germline loops: CDR1 SGHRS, CDR2 YFSETQ. The CDR3 DNA sequence: TGCGCCAGCAGCTTGGACAGGGTTAAAGAGACCCAGTACTTC. Translated, it gives CASSLDRVKETQYF. Combining the CDR3 with reference TRBV5-1 and TRBJ2-5 gives the whole variable domain KAGVTQTPRYLIKTRGQQVTLSCSPISGHRSVSWYQQTPGQGLQFLFEYFSETQRNKGNFPGRFSGRQFSNSRSEMNVSTLELGDSALYLCASSLDRVKETQYFGPGTRLLVL.

The chain employs TRBV4-3 and TRBJ1-6, with D perhaps matching TRBD1 (5 bases). This CDR3 spans 17 amino acids. V lost 0 bases, J lost 5 bases, and 14 bases lay in between. The germline gives CDR1 LGHNA, CDR2 YSLEER. CDR3 coding DNA: TGCGCCAGCAGCCAAGATGGTTACGGGGGAAATAATTCACCCCTCCACTTT. Translating it yields CASSQDGYGGNNSPLHF.

This clonotype was found many times. The V and J genes are TRBV2 and TRBJ2-2; D is uncertain. V shed 3 bases and J shed 1 base, with 6 bases lying between them. This CDR3 is 14 amino acids long. CDR1 is SNHLY, CDR2 FYNNEI, per germline. The CDR3 DNA sequence: TGTGCCAGCAGTGAGGTCATGAACACCGGGGAGCTGTTTTTT. Translated: CASSEVMNTGELFF.